This TCR beta chain emerged from a study of graft-versus-host responses after intestinal transplantation. J lost 6 bases, V lost 6 bases, and 5 bases had no gene match. From germline, CDR1 is MNHNS and CDR2 SASEGT. The CDR3 is made up of 14 amino acids. Assay: immunoSEQ multiplex PCR; the TCRdb copy retains only in-frame clones and omits some. The profile shows over 45,000 clones, 70% to 90% of them singletons. The source was PBMCs, collected 26 days after transplant. The chain links TRBV6-1 to TRBJ1-4; 9 positions agree with TRBD1. The clonotype originates from a human patient who received an intestinal transplant, so some T cells may come from the graft donor. Here the CDR3 reads CASRGQGGDEKLFF. The CDR3 coding sequence is TGTGCCAGCAGGGGACAGGGAGGAGATGAAAAACTGTTTTTT.